This record looks at one T cell receptor (beta chain) sequence and its context. Original data processing: Reference gene primer amplification gave nucleated cell count estimates. TCRdb's table, derived via immunoSEQ multiplex PCR, lists solely in-frame clones and lacks some. The DNA was the basis for D and trimming; V, J and clone size are from that table. Of fewer than 120,000 clones detected, around 90% appear once; the ten largest clones hold more than 4.5%. Losses at the gene ends were 5 bases for V and 10 bases for J; bases not matched to a gene: 6. The CDR3 is made up of 14 amino acids. Per the germline V gene, CDR1 is PRHDT and CDR2 is FYEKMQ (reference sequence). This specimen belongs to a study of blood T cell repertoires in COVID-19. The overall study: Sites in the United States, Italy and Spain provided acute and convalescent COVID-19 samples. PBMCs, B-cell-depleted T cells, or T cells were the source of the cDNA or gDNA that made up the material.

This TCR was recovered from a human donor in a cohort sampled during active COVID-19. V is TRBV13 and J is TRBJ2-1, with 12 positions matching TRBD1. Sequences were obtained from peripheral blood. CDR3 DNA sequence: TGTGCCAGCAGCGCCGGGACAGGGGGCATCGAGCAGTTCTTC. Encoded protein: CASSAGTGGIEQFF.